These 6 T cell receptor beta chains share one sample of origin, sequenced in a study of cytomegalovirus exposure and HLA in healthy donors. The repertoire was sequenced with immunoSEQ multiplex PCR; TCRdb's copy has only in-frame clones and lacks some. The sample carries around 70,000 clones, 91% recorded once. The sequenced material came from PBMCs. These receptors were collected from a young man in good health and CMV-seronegative.

This clone was seen just once. The rearrangement joins TRBV28 to TRBJ2-1; 11 positions agree with TRBD2. The V segment lost 3 bases and the J segment 5 bases; nucleotides outside the gene matches: 0. Germline lookup yields CDR1 MDHEN and CDR2 SYDVKM. The CDR3 length is 14 residues. The CDR3, as DNA: TGTGCCAGCAGTTTGACTAGCGGGAACAATGAGCAGTTCTTC. Translating gives CASSLTSGNNEQFF.

This chain links TRBV5-1 with TRBJ2-1, with TRBD1 matching 8 bases. Germline V gene sequence: CDR1 SGHRS, CDR2 YFSETQ. The CDR3 spans 14 residues. The ends lost 5 bases at V and 10 bases at J; junction bases unmatched: 11. This chain's CDR3 is CASRGTGLSWEQFF. As DNA, the CDR3 is TGCGCCAGCAGAGGGACAGGCCTTTCATGGGAGCAGTTCTTC.

V and J are TRBV9 and TRBJ2-1; 12 nucleotides line up with TRBD2. CDR1 and CDR2 (germline): SGDLS, YYNGEE. The CDR3 has 15 amino acids. With 3 bases clipped from V and 3 bases from J, the junction kept 1 base outside the gene matches. CDR3 sequence reads: CASSGTSGNYNEQFF. The CDR3 DNA is TGTGCCAGCAGCGGGACTAGCGGGAACTACAATGAGCAGTTCTTC.

This chain links TRBV7-2 with TRBJ2-5; 7 bases align to TRBD1. Trimming cost V 1 base and J 4 bases; bases outside gene matches: 6. The germline V gene has CDR1 SGHTA and CDR2 FQGNSA. CDR3 size: 15 residues. The CDR3 bases are TGTGCCAGCAGCTTAGACCGGGACAGCATAGAGACCCAGTACTTC. The encoded protein is CASSLDRDSIETQYF.

The table lists this clone with a count of one. V is TRBV4-3 and J is TRBJ2-1; the D is unclear. Trimming took 1 base from V and 9 from J, leaving 13 bases between them. The CDR3 is made up of 14 amino acids. Looked up from germline, CDR1 is LGHNA and CDR2 is YSLEER. CDR3 in amino acids: CASSQGRTSVEQFF. The DNA for the CDR3 is TGCGCCAGCAGCCAAGGCCGAACCTCGGTTGAGCAGTTCTTC.

The chain couples TRBV28 to TRBJ1-2, with 9 bases matching TRBD1. Germline CDR1 MDHEN, CDR2 SYDVKM. This CDR3 spans 13 amino acids. With V trimmed by 9 bases and J by 5 bases, 7 bases remained unmatched. In nucleotides, the CDR3 is TGTGCCAGTAGGACAGGGGACCGATATGGCTACACCTTC. Translated: CASRTGDRYGYTF.